The 32 T cell receptor beta chains below come from one sample, sequenced in a study of early T cells in non-severe SARS-CoV-2 infection. TCRdb redid the calling of the 5' RACE reads with MiXCR, one entry per CDR3 protein. The table lists about 80,000 distinct CDR3 sequences, about 16% of them singletons. The sample was whole blood. The receptors stem from an adult who was a healthcare worker with PCR-confirmed SARS-CoV-2 infection or an uninfected control (not recorded which).

The CDR3 sequence is CASSQWDRAADTQYF. The CDR3 DNA sequence: TGTGCCAGCAGCCAGTGGGACAGGGCAGCAGATACGCAGTATTTT. The chain recombines TRBV3-1 with TRBJ2-3; TRBD1 agrees at 9 bases. The germline V gene has CDR1 LGHDT and CDR2 YNNKEL (reference sequence). V shed 3 bases and J 4 bases; nucleotides not matched to a gene: 5. The CDR3 is made up of 15 amino acids.

This clonotype was seen a handful of times. The chain uses TRBV7-3 and TRBJ1-1, with a weak D call TRBD1 (6 bases). This CDR3 region has 14 residues. V gave up 1 base and J gave up 3 bases, with 9 bases separating them. CDR1 is SGHTA, CDR2 FQGTGA, per germline. CDR3 amino acids: CASSLMGADTEAFF. The CDR3 region has the DNA TGTGCCAGCAGCTTAATGGGGGCCGACACTGAAGCTTTCTTT.

This clonotype has a handful of counts. V gene TRBV18 combines with J gene TRBJ2-7, with 11 nucleotides matching TRBD2. V shed 3 bases and J 1 base; nucleotides not matched to a gene: 17. CDR3 length: 20 amino acids. The V gene's germline CDR1 is KGHSH and CDR2 LQKENI. The CDR3: CASSPGGTSGDQPRSYEQYF. CDR3 nucleotides: TGTGCCAGCTCACCGGGGGGGACTAGCGGCGACCAGCCCCGATCCTACGAGCAGTACTTC.

The J gene is TRBJ2-2, the V gene TRBV20-1; TRBD1 matches at 9 bases. The CDR3 consists of 14 residues. Germline CDR1 DFQATT, CDR2 SNEGSKA (reference sequence). V trimming: 6 bases; J trimming: 1 base; junction bases outside the gene matches: 3. CDR3 loop: CSAPGQGNTGELFF. In nucleotides, the CDR3 is TGCAGTGCGCCGGGACAGGGGAACACCGGGGAGCTGTTTTTT.

The rearrangement joins TRBV5-6 to TRBJ1-2; D gene unclear. Germline V CDR1 and CDR2: SGHDT, YYEEEE. Trimming shortened V by 3 bases and J by 2 bases, and 11 bases separated the two germline ends. This CDR3 is built from 14 residues. CDR3 nucleotides: TGTGCCAGCAGCTGGGGAAACCTCAACTATGGCTACACCTTC. Protein: CASSWGNLNYGYTF.

A few counts support this clonotype. This chain joins TRBV9 and TRBJ2-7; D may match TRBD1 or TRBD2 (5 bases each). Germline-derived CDR1 and CDR2 are SGDLS and YYNGEE. This CDR3 has 13 residues. The V end lost 4 bases, the J end lost 5 bases, and 13 bases lay between the germline ends. This CDR3 reads CASSLGPSNEQYF. CDR3 DNA sequence: TGTGCCAGCAGCTTGGGACCTAGCAACGAGCAGTACTTC. Supplemented by reference TRBV9 and TRBJ2-7, the full variable domain reads DSGVTQTPKHLITATGQRVTLRCSPRSGDLSVYWYQQSLDQGLQFLIQYYNGEERAKGNILERFSAQQFPDLHSELNLSSLELGDSALYFCASSLGPSNEQYFGPGTRLTVT.

Ten or more counts support this clonotype. This chain joins TRBV5-1 and TRBJ2-2, with 14 bases matching TRBD2. There are 18 residues in the CDR3. Germline CDR1 is SGHRS and CDR2 is YFSETQ. J lost 0 bases, V lost 6 bases, and 7 bases had no gene match. The CDR3 region has the DNA TGCGCCAGCATCCCTGGGACTAGCGGGGGCGCGAACACCGGGGAGCTGTTTTTT. This gives the protein CASIPGTSGGANTGELFF.

This sequence joins TRBV6-2 or TRBV6-3 and TRBJ1-1, with D tentatively TRBD1 (6 bases). This CDR3 region has 15 residues. CDR1 and CDR2 (germline): MNHEY, SVGEGT. V was pared by 0 bases and J by 4 bases, with 12 bases between. CDR3 coding DNA: TGTGCCAGCAGTTACTCGAATTTACAGGGCACTGAAGCTTTCTTT. Encoded protein: CASSYSNLQGTEAFF.

This clonotype was counted a few times. The chain links TRBV11-1 to TRBJ2-4; D remains unclear. The germline V and J ends were trimmed by 1 base and 11 bases, with 9 bases remaining between them. The CDR3 runs 12 residues. CDR1 and CDR2 (germline): SGHAT, FQDESV (reference sequence). CDR3 residues: CASSLDEDLQYF. The CDR3 DNA sequence: TGTGCCAGCAGCTTAGACGAGGACCTTCAGTACTTC.

The V gene is TRBV27, the J gene TRBJ2-4; 7 positions agree with TRBD2. CDR1 MNHEY and CDR2 SMNVEV come from the germline V gene (reference sequence). Trimming removed 6 bases from V and 8 bases from J; junction bases left unmatched: 13. This CDR3 has 15 amino acids. The CDR3 coding sequence is TGTGCCAGCAGATCATCCGCACAGCGGGAAGACATTCAGTACTTC. This translates into CASRSSAQREDIQYF.

This sequence joins TRBV15 and TRBJ2-7, with 9 nucleotides matching TRBD2. CDR3 size: 15 residues. The V segment lost 2 bases and the J segment 2 bases; nucleotides outside the gene matches: 4. Germline V CDR1 and CDR2: LNHNV, YYDKDF (reference sequence). As DNA, the CDR3 is TGTGCCACCAGCAGACGGACTAGCGCCACCTACGAGCAGTACTTC. It translates to CATSRRTSATYEQYF.

This clonotype was recorded once. The chain carries TRBV27 and TRBJ1-5; 8 bases agree with TRBD1. J lost 1 base, V lost 5 bases, and 10 bases had no gene match. The CDR3 runs 17 residues. Germline V gives CDR1 MNHEY, CDR2 SMNVEV (reference sequence). CDR3 in amino acids: CASSAYQTGASNQPQHF. The CDR3 DNA reads as TGTGCCAGCAGTGCATACCAGACAGGGGCGAGCAATCAGCCCCAGCATTTT.

Regarding this clonotype: Relative to the germline gene, one junction end is altered; a read error may explain this. This chain uses TRBV27 with TRBJ1-1; no definite D call. The germline CDR1 and CDR2 sequences are MNHEY and SMNVEV (reference sequence). This CDR3 is 13 amino acids long. As DNA, the CDR3 is TGTACCAGCAGTAAAACCTGGGATACTGAAGCTTTCTTT. Translated, it gives CTSSKTWDTEAFF.

V usage is TRBV28 and J usage is TRBJ2-7; 9 bases are shared with TRBD1. V was pared by 6 bases and J by 5 bases, with 5 bases of the junction left unmatched. The germline gives CDR1 MDHEN, CDR2 SYDVKM. CDR3 length: 13 amino acids. CDR3 bases: TGTGCCAGCAGCCCCGGGACAGGGAACGAGCAGTACTTC. Its translation: CASSPGTGNEQYF.

This clonotype was observed many times. The chain couples TRBV2 to TRBJ2-5; 7 positions agree with TRBD1. The CDR3 totals 15 residues. Looked up from germline, CDR1 is SNHLY and CDR2 is FYNNEI. V was clipped by 7 bases and J by 5 bases; unmatched bases: 13. Written as DNA, the CDR3 is TGTGCCAGCACCACCGGGGACAGTAGCATGGAGACCCAGTACTTC. Encoded protein: CASTTGDSSMETQYF.

This clonotype was counted a few times. The rearrangement uses TRBV12-3 or TRBV12-4 and TRBJ2-1; the match to TRBD2 covers 10 bases. CDR3 length: 17 amino acids. V shed 5 bases and J 0 bases; nucleotides not matched to a gene: 7. CDR3 residues: CASSQRTSGSSYNEQFF. CDR3 nucleotides: TGTGCCAGCAGTCAACGGACTAGCGGAAGCTCCTACAATGAGCAGTTCTTC.

There are a few counts of this clonotype. The rearrangement uses TRBV11-1 and TRBJ2-7, with a possible D match to TRBD2 (5 bases). Trimming left V 2 bases short and J 0 bases short, with 5 bases between. The length of the CDR3 is 13 residues. The germline gives CDR1 SGHAT, CDR2 FQDESV (reference sequence). The CDR3 region has the DNA TGTGCCAGCAGCTTAAGCGGCTCCTACGAGCAGTACTTC. It translates to CASSLSGSYEQYF.

This clonotype was observed at least ten times. V is TRBV7-3 and J is TRBJ1-2; 9 nucleotides agree with TRBD1. V shed 0 bases and J 6 bases; nucleotides not matched to a gene: 14. The CDR3 is 18 residues long. Germline V gene data show CDR1 as SGHTA and CDR2 as FQGTGA. The CDR3 sequence is CASSLTGGQGLLGDGYTF. In DNA form, the CDR3 reads TGTGCCAGCAGCTTAACCGGGGGACAGGGACTCCTGGGTGATGGCTACACCTTC.

Ten or more counts support this clonotype. The chain combines TRBV12-3 or TRBV12-4 with TRBJ2-1; perhaps TRBD2 as D (5 bases). V was clipped by 5 bases and J by 1 base, with 9 bases between them. CDR3 length equals 14 residues. The CDR3 spells CASSQAASYNEQFF. The CDR3 coding sequence is TGTGCCAGCAGTCAAGCGGCATCCTACAATGAGCAGTTCTTC.

V gene TRBV5-1 combines with J gene TRBJ2-7; 10 nucleotides line up with TRBD1. There are 15 residues in the CDR3. Germline assignment: CDR1 SGHRS and CDR2 YFSETQ. V dropped 0 bases and J dropped 6; count of bases not matched to a gene: 6. DNA for the CDR3: TGCGCCAGCAGCTTGGTGGTCAGGACAGGGGGCGAGCAGTACTTC. It yields the protein CASSLVVRTGGEQYF.

This clonotype came up a few times. The chain is built from TRBV2 and TRBJ1-1, with 7 bases matching TRBD1. The CDR3 sequence is 18 residues long. CDR1 is SNHLY and CDR2 is FYNNEI in the germline V gene. V gave up 6 bases and J gave up 1 base; unmatched junction bases: 17. The CDR3 here is CASRLPGQLQGENTEAFF. The CDR3 nucleotides read TGTGCCAGCAGACTTCCGGGACAGCTACAGGGTGAGAACACTGAAGCTTTCTTT.

The chain is built from TRBV11-2 and TRBJ2-7, with 8 bases matching TRBD1. V trimming: 3 bases; J trimming: 3 bases; junction bases outside the gene matches: 10. This CDR3 contains 16 residues. Per germline, CDR1 SGHAT and CDR2 FQNNGV. The DNA of the CDR3 is TGTGCCAGCAGCTTCGGGAAGGACAGGGTGATCTACGAGCAGTACTTC. Amino acids: CASSFGKDRVIYEQYF.

This clonotype was picked up a small number of times. This chain links TRBV18 with TRBJ2-7, with 7 bases identical to TRBD2. V lost 6 bases, J lost 2 bases, and 7 bases stayed unmatched. The CDR3 is made up of 14 amino acids. Germline values: CDR1 KGHSH, CDR2 LQKENI. CDR3 amino acids: CASSRGGSAYEQYF. CDR3 bases: TGTGCCAGCTCTCGGGGAGGGTCGGCCTACGAGCAGTACTTC.

The chain has TRBV20-1 and TRBJ2-7; possible D gene TRBD1, 5 bases. The CDR3 has 16 residues. Trimming left V 1 base short and J 3 bases short, with 19 bases between. Looked up from germline, CDR1 is DFQATT and CDR2 is SNEGSKA (reference sequence). The CDR3 DNA is TGCAGTGCTAGAGGAGATCCGCGACAGTCAGTCTACGAGCAGTACTTC. Protein: CSARGDPRQSVYEQYF.

The genes are TRBV20-1 and TRBJ1-1; the match to TRBD1 covers 10 bases. Germline CDR1 is DFQATT and CDR2 is SNEGSKA (reference sequence). The CDR3 is 16 amino acids. V shed 7 bases, J shed 1 base, and the junction held 12 bases outside the gene matches. CDR3: CSVSGQGISKNTEAFF. The CDR3 coding sequence is TGCAGTGTCTCGGGACAGGGGATAAGTAAGAACACTGAAGCTTTCTTT.

This CDR3 reads CSARDFRSTGEQYF. As DNA, the CDR3 is TGCAGTGCTAGAGATTTCAGATCTACGGGCGAGCAGTACTTC. The chain employs TRBV20-1 and TRBJ2-7; the D is unclear. The CDR3 length is 14 residues. In germline, CDR1 is DFQATT, CDR2 SNEGSKA (reference sequence). V lost 0 bases and J 6 bases, leaving 15 bases between the germline ends.

This clonotype came up many times. V usage is TRBV7-6 and J usage is TRBJ1-1; D remains ambiguous. Germline CDR1 and CDR2: SGHVS and FNYEAQ. The CDR3 consists of 13 residues. V lost 5 bases and J lost 11, with 18 bases in between. The DNA for the CDR3 is TGTGCCAGCAGCCCGTGGGGTCACATGGCCGCTTTCTTT. Translating it yields CASSPWGHMAAFF. Based on the CDR3 plus reference TRBV7-6 and TRBJ1-1, the full variable domain is GAGVSQSPRYKVTKRGQDVALRCDPISGHVSLYWYRQALGQGPEFLTYFNYEAQQDKSGLPNDRFSAERPEGSISTLTIQRTEQRDSAMYRCASSPWGHMAAFFGQGTRLTVV.

This chain links TRBV2 with TRBJ2-7; the D is unclear. The CDR3 sequence is 14 residues long. Germline V gene lookup returns CDR1 SNHLY and CDR2 FYNNEI. Trimming shortened V by 1 base and J by 2 bases, and 9 bases separated the two germline ends. The CDR3 sequence is CASSEGNRAYEQYF. CDR3 nucleotides: TGTGCCAGCAGTGAAGGGAACAGAGCCTACGAGCAGTACTTC.

This clonotype has more than one count but fewer than ten. The chain links TRBV6-5 to TRBJ1-2; perhaps TRBD1 as D (6 bases). Trimming pared 9 bases from V and 8 bases from J, leaving 16 bases between. In germline, CDR1 is MNHEY, CDR2 SVGAGI. The CDR3 consists of 12 residues. DNA for the CDR3: TGTGCCAGTTCGGGCAGGGGAGGCGGCTACACCTTC. This gives the protein CASSGRGGGYTF.

The V and J genes are TRBV11-2 and TRBJ2-1; 14 positions match TRBD2. The V gene end was trimmed by 4 bases and the J gene end by 10 bases; junction bases not matched to a gene: 3. This CDR3 contains 14 residues. Germline CDR1 and CDR2: SGHAT and FQNNGV. For the CDR3, the DNA is TGTGCCAGCAGCTCGGGACTAGCGGGAGTGGAGCAGTTCTTC. It yields the protein CASSSGLAGVEQFF.

V is TRBV18 and J is TRBJ2-3, with D perhaps matching TRBD1 (5 bases). The V end was cut by 3 bases, the J end by 3 bases, with 7 bases between. The CDR3 length is 13 residues. The germline CDR1 and CDR2 sequences are KGHSH and LQKENI. The CDR3 loop reads CASSPDITDTQYF. In DNA, the CDR3 is TGTGCCAGCTCACCGGACATTACAGATACGCAGTATTTT.

This clonotype was observed once. V gene TRBV6-5 combines with J gene TRBJ1-2; D might be TRBD1 (6 bases). CDR1 MNHEY and CDR2 SVGAGI come from the germline V gene. V dropped 6 bases and J dropped 2 bases, with 10 bases sitting between them. The CDR3 sequence is 13 residues long. The CDR3 protein is CASRLTGNYGYTF. In DNA form, the CDR3 reads TGTGCCAGCAGACTCACAGGGAACTATGGCTACACCTTC.